Below are 10 T cell receptor beta chains sequenced from a single sample in a study of shared clonotypes between healthy human individuals. Naivety among CD8 cells was defined by CD45RO negativity and positive CCR7 selection, thereby excluding terminally differentiated effector memory CD45RA+ cells. Sequenced by immunoSEQ multiplex PCR; TCRdb stores in-frame clones only, minus some. The sample carries hundreds of thousands of clones, approximately 95% recorded once. Sequences were obtained from naive CD8+ T cells sorted from blood. Receptors originate from a woman in her 30s in good health.

This clone was recorded once. The chain has TRBV27 and TRBJ1-1; TRBD1 is a possible D gene (6 bases). Germline assignment: CDR1 MNHEY and CDR2 SMNVEV (reference sequence). V lost 0 bases to trimming and J lost 0 bases, with 8 bases between them. The CDR3 covers 15 residues. For the CDR3, the DNA is TGTGCCAGCAGTTTATCGGACAGTTTGAACACTGAAGCTTTCTTT. Translation: CASSLSDSLNTEAFF.

CDR3 bases: TGTGCCAGCAGTTTCGCCCTGGGACAGGGGAACACTGAAGCTTTCTTT. Protein product: CASSFALGQGNTEAFF. This chain uses TRBV6-5 with TRBJ1-1; 9 bases fit TRBD1. Germline V lookup: CDR1 MNHEY, CDR2 SVGAGI. Trimming cost V 4 bases and J 1 base; bases outside gene matches: 7. The CDR3 is made up of 16 amino acids.

This clone was counted once. The chain carries TRBV6-1 and TRBJ2-1; D is unclear. From germline, CDR1 is MNHNS and CDR2 SASEGT. The germline V and J ends were trimmed by 6 bases and 10 bases, with 16 bases remaining between them. The CDR3 runs to 13 residues. The CDR3 sequence: CASSPLDGKEQFF. CDR3 DNA sequence: TGTGCCAGCAGCCCCCTTGACGGAAAGGAGCAGTTCTTC.

This chain joins TRBV28 and TRBJ2-5, with D possibly TRBD2 on 6 matching bases. Trimming stripped 3 bases from V and 7 bases from J, with 12 bases between. The CDR3 contains 13 residues. Per germline, CDR1 MDHEN and CDR2 SYDVKM. CDR3 protein: CASSLMGGGTQYF. The CDR3 DNA follows: TGTGCCAGCAGTTTGATGGGGGGAGGGACCCAGTACTTC.

V is TRBV28 and J is TRBJ2-2; no definite D call. V was clipped by 5 bases and J by 1 base, with 14 bases between them. The CDR3 runs 16 residues. CDR1 is MDHEN, CDR2 SYDVKM, per germline. In nucleotides, the CDR3 is TGTGCCAGCAGTGCTGCTTACTTGGTGAACACCGGGGAGCTGTTTTTT. Translated, it gives CASSAAYLVNTGELFF.

The chain uses TRBV6-5 and TRBJ1-1; TRBD1 matches at 7 bases. The V segment lost 7 bases and the J segment 7 bases; nucleotides outside the gene matches: 9. CDR3 length equals 13 residues. Germline V lookup: CDR1 MNHEY, CDR2 SVGAGI. CDR3 amino acids: CASNVLRDSEAFF. In DNA, the CDR3 is TGTGCCAGCAATGTCCTCCGGGACAGTGAAGCTTTCTTT.

This chain links TRBV13 with TRBJ1-2; tentatively, D is TRBD1 (6 bases). Germline-derived CDR1 and CDR2 are PRHDT and FYEKMQ (reference sequence). The CDR3 contains 15 residues. With 7 bases removed from V and 2 bases from J, the gap between germline ends came to 17 bases. CDR3 amino acids: CASTPGGALNYGYTF. CDR3 coding DNA: TGTGCCAGCACCCCGGGGGGGGCTTTGAACTATGGCTACACCTTC. Full variable domain (remainder filled in from reference TRBV13 and TRBJ1-2): AAGVIQSPRHLIKEKRETATLKCYPIPRHDTVYWYQQGPGQDPQFLISFYEKMQSDKGSIPDRFSAQQFSDYHSELNMSSLELGDSALYFCASTPGGALNYGYTFGSGTRLTVV.

The chain uses TRBV25-1 and TRBJ2-7; 10 positions match TRBD1. This CDR3 comprises 14 residues. Germline V gene sequence: CDR1 MGHDK, CDR2 SYGVNS. Trimming removed 4 bases from V and 5 bases from J; junction bases left unmatched: 5. CDR3 nucleotides: TGTGCCAGCAGTGTGGGGACAGGGGAGGACGAGCAGTACTTC. Translated: CASSVGTGEDEQYF.

The V call is TRBV28, the J call TRBJ2-7; 11 bases are shared with TRBD2. CDR1 is MDHEN, CDR2 SYDVKM, per germline. The CDR3 is 15 residues long. V lost 4 bases to trimming and J lost 2 bases; unmatched junction nucleotides: 4. For the CDR3, the DNA is TGTGCCAGCAGTTCGTCGACTAGCGGGACCTACGAGCAGTACTTC. Translated: CASSSSTSGTYEQYF.

This clone occurred once. The rearrangement links TRBV4-1 to TRBJ2-1, with 10 nucleotides matching TRBD2. The germline V gene has CDR1 MGHRA and CDR2 YSYEKL. The CDR3 is 16 amino acids. With 1 base clipped from V and 2 bases from J, the junction kept 2 bases outside the gene matches. As DNA, the CDR3 is TGCGCCAGCAGCCAAGCAGCGGGAGGGCCCTACAATGAGCAGTTCTTC. Encoded protein: CASSQAAGGPYNEQFF.